The 30 T cell receptor beta chains presented below share a single source sample, sequenced in a study of blood T cell repertoires in COVID-19. Repertoires were generated with immunoSEQ multiplex PCR, while TCRdb's copy carries only in-frame clones and drops some. Of around 200,000 clones detected, 85% appear once; the ten largest clones hold around a sixth. The material sequenced was PBMCs or T cells enriched from blood (not recorded which). These TCRs come from a man aged 40-49 years who had recovered from COVID-19.

V usage is TRBV20-1 and J usage is TRBJ1-2, with 8 bases that match TRBD1. The CDR3 is 16 residues long. With V trimmed by 3 bases and J by 1 base, 10 bases remained unmatched. From germline, CDR1 is DFQATT and CDR2 SNEGSKA (reference sequence). The CDR3: CSASSIQGAFNYGYTF. CDR3 bases: TGCAGTGCTAGTTCGATCCAGGGGGCGTTTAACTATGGCTACACCTTC.

The chain has TRBV7-9 and TRBJ1-1, with 9 bases matching TRBD1. Germline V lookup: CDR1 SEHNR, CDR2 FQNEAQ (reference sequence). J was trimmed by 3 bases and V by 7 bases; bases with no gene match: 6. CDR3 length: 14 residues. CDR3 in amino acids: CASTPGQGYTEAFF. CDR3 bases: TGTGCCAGCACCCCGGGACAGGGATACACTGAAGCTTTCTTT.

This chain uses TRBV6-1 with TRBJ1-1, with a weak D call TRBD1 (6 bases). The CDR3 extends over 16 amino acids. Trimming removed 2 bases from V and 0 bases from J, with 13 bases in between. Germline CDR1 reads MNHNS; CDR2 reads SASEGT. CDR3 region: CASSESVQGMNTEAFF. CDR3 in DNA: TGTGCCAGCAGTGAATCGGTCCAGGGGATGAACACTGAAGCTTTCTTT.

J is TRBJ1-4 and V is TRBV5-1; 11 bases map to TRBD1. Trimming took 4 bases from V and 2 from J; bases not matched to a gene: 1. The germline V gene encodes CDR1 SGHRS and CDR2 YFSETQ. The length of the CDR3 is 15 residues. This CDR3 reads CASSRTGGTNEKLFF. CDR3 sequence (DNA): TGCGCCAGCAGCCGGACAGGGGGCACTAATGAAAAACTGTTTTTT.

The chain recombines TRBV28 with TRBJ2-7; 11 bases are a match to TRBD2. After removal of 4 bases from V and 1 base from J, the junction contained 3 bases not matched to a gene. The CDR3 loop spans 15 amino acids. Germline V CDR1 and CDR2: MDHEN, SYDVKM. CDR3 in DNA: TGTGCCAGCAGTTCCTTAGCGGGAGGGTCCTACGAGCAGTACTTC. This translates into CASSSLAGGSYEQYF.

The rearrangement links TRBV7-8 to TRBJ1-2; 10 bases agree with TRBD1. Germline assignment: CDR1 SGHVS and CDR2 FQNEAQ. The CDR3 consists of 15 residues. V shed 5 bases, J shed 4 bases, and the junction held 7 bases outside the gene matches. The CDR3 protein is CASSQGTGASYGYTF. The CDR3 DNA reads as TGTGCCAGCAGCCAAGGGACAGGGGCTAGCTATGGCTACACCTTC.

The chain combines TRBV18 with TRBJ2-3, with no clear D. CDR1 and CDR2 (germline): KGHSH, LQKENI. This CDR3 contains 14 residues. V shed 4 bases and J shed 1 base, with 9 bases lying between them. DNA of the CDR3: TGTGCCAGCTCACAATCCCTAGGCACAGATACGCAGTATTTT. Its protein product is CASSQSLGTDTQYF.

This chain uses TRBV18 with TRBJ2-7; 9 bases align to TRBD1. The CDR3 sequence is 13 residues long. Germline V gene data show CDR1 as KGHSH and CDR2 as LQKENI. With V trimmed by 4 bases and J by 4 bases, 2 bases remained unmatched. CDR3 DNA: TGTGCCAGCTCACGAGGGACAGGGTACGAGCAGTACTTC. Amino acid sequence: CASSRGTGYEQYF.

The chain employs TRBV6-5 and TRBJ2-1; possible D gene TRBD2, 5 bases. The germline gives CDR1 MNHEY, CDR2 SVGAGI. Trimming removed 5 bases from V and 0 bases from J, with 11 bases in between. The CDR3 extends over 15 amino acids. CDR3 sequence (DNA): TGTGCCAGCAGTAAGGAGGTCAGCTCCTACAATGAGCAGTTCTTC. Protein sequence: CASSKEVSSYNEQFF.

Remarks on this clone: An end of the junction differs from the germline gene, which may be a read error. This rearrangement joins TRBV6-1 to TRBJ2-7; perhaps TRBD1 as D (5 bases). The CDR3 extends over 13 amino acids. CDR1 MNHNS and CDR2 SASEGT come from the germline V gene. The CDR3 protein is CASNEAQVVKQYF. In nucleotides, the CDR3 is TGTGCCAGCAATGAAGCACAGGTTGTGAAGCAGTACTTC.

This chain links TRBV2 with TRBJ2-7; D unresolved. Trimming removed 3 bases at V and 8 bases at J, with 14 bases between. Looked up from germline, CDR1 is SNHLY and CDR2 is FYNNEI. The CDR3 has 13 residues. This CDR3 reads CASSDLEWLQQYF. CDR3 in DNA: TGTGCCAGCAGTGATTTAGAGTGGTTGCAGCAGTACTTC.

The CDR3 loop is CASSEFEGNQPQHF. Here the CDR3 DNA reads TGTGCCAGCAGCGAGTTTGAGGGAAACCAGCCCCAGCATTTT. The V gene is TRBV2, the J gene TRBJ1-5; D gene ambiguous. The germline V and J ends were trimmed by 6 bases and 7 bases, with 16 bases remaining between them. The germline CDR1 and CDR2 sequences are SNHLY and FYNNEI. This CDR3 contains 14 residues.

The chain has TRBV5-4 and TRBJ1-1; 10 positions match TRBD1. The CDR3 has 16 residues. The V and J ends lost 0 bases and 3 bases, in that order; junction bases with no gene match: 5. Germline CDR1 is SGHNT and CDR2 is YYREEE (reference sequence). The CDR3 here is CASSLALGQGDTEAFF. CDR3 nucleotides: TGTGCCAGCAGCTTGGCTTTAGGACAGGGGGACACTGAAGCTTTCTTT.

The gene calls are TRBV28 and TRBJ2-7; TRBD2 matches at 7 bases. Germline values: CDR1 MDHEN, CDR2 SYDVKM. The V segment lost 6 bases and the J segment 0 bases; nucleotides outside the gene matches: 8. The CDR3 sequence is 15 residues long. The CDR3 spells CASRRSGPRSYEQYF. The CDR3 nucleotides are TGTGCCAGCAGACGTAGCGGGCCTCGCTCCTACGAGCAGTACTTC.

The chain uses TRBV12-5 and TRBJ2-5; the match to TRBD1 covers 7 bases. Germline V gene data show CDR1 as LGHNT and CDR2 as FRNRAP. V dropped 7 bases and J dropped 4; count of bases not matched to a gene: 18. The CDR3 loop spans 17 amino acids. CDR3 nucleotide sequence: TGTGCTAGTGCTCCACCGGGCAGGGGGTTAGGAGGAGAGACCCAGTACTTC. Amino acids: CASAPPGRGLGGETQYF.

The V call is TRBV18, the J call TRBJ1-2; 7 nucleotides align to TRBD1. CDR1 and CDR2 from the germline V gene are KGHSH and LQKENI. The CDR3 spans 14 residues. The V segment lost 3 bases and the J segment 2 bases; nucleotides outside the gene matches: 3. The CDR3 coding sequence is TGTGCCAGCTCACCGGGACAGATAAACTATGGCTACACCTTC. It translates to CASSPGQINYGYTF. The full variable domain, completed using reference TRBV18 and TRBJ1-2, is NAGVMQNPRHLVRRRGQEARLRCSPMKGHSHVYWYRQLPEEGLKFMVYLQKENIIDESGMPKERFSAEFPKEGPSILRIQQVVRGDSAAYFCASSPGQINYGYTFGSGTRLTVV.

This chain links TRBV12-3 or TRBV12-4 with TRBJ1-6; unclear D gene. Trimming removed 3 bases from V and 5 bases from J, with 5 bases in between. CDR3 length equals 13 residues. The CDR3 nucleotides read TGTGCCAGCAGTTTCAGCGATAATTCACCCCTCCACTTT. Encoded protein: CASSFSDNSPLHF.

V is TRBV5-1 and J is TRBJ2-1; 8 bases agree with TRBD2. The germline gives CDR1 SGHRS, CDR2 YFSETQ. This CDR3 comprises 14 residues. Unmatched junction bases numbered 5, after V lost 3 bases and J lost 6 bases. The CDR3 sequence is CASSWGLVPNEQFF. CDR3 coding DNA: TGCGCCAGCAGCTGGGGACTAGTCCCCAATGAGCAGTTCTTC.

This chain uses TRBV18 with TRBJ1-2; D not resolved. The CDR3 is 16 residues long. Per germline, CDR1 KGHSH and CDR2 LQKENI. The V end was cut by 0 bases, the J end by 0 bases, with 11 bases between. The CDR3 is CASSPPGDSANYGYTF. The CDR3 bases are TGTGCCAGCTCACCACCCGGGGATTCGGCTAACTATGGCTACACCTTC.

This clone occurred once. Other nucleotide sequences from this sample produce the same CDR3. This chain connects TRBV12-5 to TRBJ2-1, with TRBD1 matching over 8 bases. This CDR3 region has 13 residues. The ends lost 7 bases at V and 6 bases at J; junction bases unmatched: 5. Germline lookup yields CDR1 LGHNT and CDR2 FRNRAP. CDR3 sequence reads: CASVQGALNEQFF. The CDR3 DNA reads TGTGCTAGTGTCCAGGGGGCGCTCAATGAGCAGTTCTTC. Variable domain in full (rest from reference TRBV12-5 and TRBJ2-1): DARVTQTPRHKVTEMGQEVTMRCQPILGHNTVFWYRQTMMQGLELLAYFRNRAPLDDSGMPKDRFSAEMPDATLATLKIQPSEPRDSAVYFCASVQGALNEQFFGPGTRLTVL.

V gene TRBV7-6 combines with J gene TRBJ2-1, with D perhaps TRBD2 (5 bases). Germline V gives CDR1 SGHVS, CDR2 FNYEAQ. The CDR3 has 15 amino acids. Trimming took off 0 bases at V and 5 bases at J, with 11 bases between the two ends. The chain's CDR3 is CASSLAGVADNEQFF. DNA of the CDR3: TGTGCCAGCAGCTTAGCGGGAGTCGCCGACAATGAGCAGTTCTTC.

The rearrangement links TRBV6-5 to TRBJ1-1; no firm D call. The germline V gene has CDR1 MNHEY and CDR2 SVGAGI. This CDR3 has 12 amino acids. Trimming shortened V by 7 bases and J by 8 bases, and 14 bases separated the two germline ends. CDR3 residues: CASTADGAEAFF. CDR3 coding DNA: TGTGCCAGCACCGCCGATGGAGCCGAAGCTTTCTTT.

V gene TRBV7-6 combines with J gene TRBJ1-5, with D unclear. The CDR3 runs to 12 residues. From germline, CDR1 is SGHVS and CDR2 FNYEAQ. Trimming shortened V by 2 bases and J by 5 bases, and 4 bases separated the two germline ends. In DNA form, the CDR3 reads TGTGCCAGCAGCTTACCGGATCAGCCCCAGCATTTT. This sequence encodes CASSLPDQPQHF.

The chain links TRBV10-3 to TRBJ1-2; tentative D call: TRBD1 (6 bases). Germline-derived CDR1 and CDR2 are ENHRY and SYGVKD. The CDR3 totals 13 residues. Trimming cost V 4 bases and J 6 bases, with 12 bases left between them. Written as DNA, the CDR3 is TGTGCCATCAGTGCGACAGGTATCCATGGCTACACCTTC. Translated: CAISATGIHGYTF.

This rearrangement joins TRBV5-6 to TRBJ1-1; 7 positions match TRBD1. Germline CDR1 and CDR2: SGHDT and YYEEEE. CDR3 size: 14 residues. Trimming at V came to 1 base and at J to 6 bases, leaving 6 bases not matched to a gene. CDR3 region: CASSLFDRASEAFF. DNA for the CDR3: TGTGCCAGCAGCTTGTTCGACAGGGCTTCTGAAGCTTTCTTT.

The chain joins TRBV29-1 to TRBJ2-7; D is uncertain. Deletions cut 2 bases from V and 4 bases from J, with 6 bases between. The CDR3 is made up of 11 amino acids. The germline gives CDR1 SQVTM, CDR2 ANQGSEA. The CDR3: CSVENGYEQYF. CDR3 nucleotides: TGCAGCGTTGAAAACGGTTACGAGCAGTACTTC.

The V gene is TRBV7-6, the J gene TRBJ2-1; D gene uncertain. Trimming took 5 bases from V and 7 from J, leaving 9 bases between them. This CDR3 contains 12 residues. CDR1 and CDR2 (germline): SGHVS, FNYEAQ. In nucleotides, the CDR3 is TGTGCCAGCAGCCCCCCTTCGAATGAGCAGTTCTTC. Residues: CASSPPSNEQFF.

The CDR3 loop is CASSQGAGVHEQYF. The CDR3 DNA is TGTGCCAGCAGCCAGGGAGCGGGAGTCCACGAGCAGTACTTC. This sequence joins TRBV3-1 (or the pseudogene TRBV3-2) and TRBJ2-7; 8 positions match TRBD2. CDR1 and CDR2 from the germline V gene are LGHDT and YNNKEL (reference sequence). This CDR3 spans 14 amino acids. Trimming took 3 bases from V and 5 from J; bases not matched to a gene: 6.

Written as DNA, the CDR3 is TGTGCCAGCAGTGAACTGCGTAGGGGACAGGGGGCGGGTGAGCAGTACTTC. This encodes CASSELRRGQGAGEQYF. The rearrangement uses TRBV6-1 and TRBJ2-7; 12 positions match TRBD1. The V gene's germline CDR1 is MNHNS and CDR2 SASEGT. With 2 bases clipped from V and 7 bases from J, the junction kept 12 bases outside the gene matches. The CDR3 is 17 amino acids.

This chain uses TRBV6-2 or TRBV6-3 with TRBJ1-2, with D unclear. Between the trimmed V and J ends, which lost 3 bases and 8 bases, there was a span of 19 bases. The CDR3 loop spans 15 amino acids. Looked up from germline, CDR1 is MNHEY and CDR2 is SVGEGT. CDR3 protein: CASSYGQRPMWGYTF. CDR3 bases: TGTGCCAGCAGTTATGGTCAGCGGCCCATGTGGGGCTACACCTTC.